The present entry profiles one TCR beta chain with its context. The target antigen is unknown. This specimen comes from a study of shared clonotypes between healthy human individuals. Study outcomes and limitations: A handful of donors showed sharing of about 4.8% of naive CD4 clonotypes. Sorted-subset sequencing, rarefaction showed, was incomplete despite large depth.

Terminally differentiated effector memory CD45RA+ cells were excluded by CCR7 positive selection of CD45RO-negative cells. Per the original methods: Junction-only sequences without quality scores were provided by ImmunoSEQ, so filtering was different. Profiled with immunoSEQ multiplex PCR; TCRdb holds only in-frame clones, not every one. V, J and clone size reflect that table, while D and trimming were determined from the DNA. The sample carries 700,000 to 950,000 clones, approximately 97% recorded once. Trimming cost V 10 bases and J 1 base; bases outside gene matches: 7. In germline, CDR1 is SGHNT, CDR2 YYREEE (reference sequence). The CDR3 consists of 14 residues.

The source of this sequence is a man aged 25 to 40 in good health. Sample: naive CD8+ T cells sorted from blood. The chain has TRBV5-4 and TRBJ2-3, with 9 bases that match TRBD1. The DNA for the CDR3 is TGTGCCTGGGCGGGGGACAGGGGCACAGATACGCAGTATTTT. This translates into CAWAGDRGTDTQYF.